Presented here are 23 T cell receptor beta chains from one specimen sequenced in a study of blood T cell repertoires in COVID-19. The method was immunoSEQ multiplex PCR; TCRdb's version includes in-frame clones alone and lacks a portion of them. The profile covers around 150,000 clones, with roughly 71% appearing a single time and roughly 3.5% taken by the ten largest. The material sequenced was peripheral blood. All receptors come from a woman aged 80 or over with acute or convalescent COVID-19.

This clone has a handful of counts. The chain employs TRBV5-1 and TRBJ1-2; D is perhaps TRBD1 (6 bases). The CDR3 loop spans 14 amino acids. Trimming removed 1 base at V and 3 bases at J, with 10 bases between. Germline V gene data show CDR1 as SGHRS and CDR2 as YFSETQ. DNA for the CDR3: TGCGCCAGCAGCTTGCAGGGGCAGGACTATGGCTACACCTTC. This encodes CASSLQGQDYGYTF. The variable domain in full, completed from reference TRBV5-1 and TRBJ1-2, reads KAGVTQTPRYLIKTRGQQVTLSCSPISGHRSVSWYQQTPGQGLQFLFEYFSETQRNKGNFPGRFSGRQFSNSRSEMNVSTLELGDSALYLCASSLQGQDYGYTFGSGTRLTVV.

This rearrangement joins TRBV7-3 to TRBJ2-5, with D uncertain. The germline V gene has CDR1 SGHTA and CDR2 FQGTGA. Deletions cut 5 bases from V and 2 bases from J, with 6 bases between. The CDR3 has 12 residues. CDR3 loop: CASSHIQETQYF. As DNA, the CDR3 is TGTGCCAGCAGCCACATACAAGAGACCCAGTACTTC.

The chain links TRBV19 to TRBJ1-4, with D possibly being TRBD1 (6 bases). The V gene lost 0 bases and the J gene lost 4 bases, with 12 bases spanning the gap. The germline gives CDR1 LNHDA, CDR2 SQIVND (reference sequence). The CDR3 is 16 residues long. CDR3 sequence: CASSIDRGQFNEKLFF. The CDR3 DNA follows: TGTGCCAGTAGTATAGATCGAGGACAGTTTAATGAAAAACTGTTTTTT. Variable domain in full (rest from reference TRBV19 and TRBJ1-4): DGGITQSPKYLFRKEGQNVTLSCEQNLNHDAMYWYRQDPGQGLRLIYYSQIVNDFQKGDIAEGYSVSREKKESFPLTVTSAQKNPTAFYLCASSIDRGQFNEKLFFGSGTQLSVL.

V and J are TRBV18 and TRBJ1-2; a weak D match, TRBD1 (5 bases). The germline gives CDR1 KGHSH, CDR2 LQKENI. This CDR3 is built from 13 residues. With 4 bases removed from V and 4 bases from J, the gap between germline ends came to 10 bases. Here the CDR3 DNA reads TGTGCCAGCTCACTCGACAGCAGCTATGGCTACACCTTC. Amino acid sequence: CASSLDSSYGYTF.

V usage is TRBV6-6 and J usage is TRBJ1-5, with 7 bases identical to TRBD1. The V gene end was trimmed by 8 bases and the J gene end by 0 bases; junction bases not matched to a gene: 4. Germline loops: CDR1 MNHNY, CDR2 SVGAGI (reference sequence). CDR3 length: 14 amino acids. The CDR3 region is CASHTGDSNQPQHF. CDR3 DNA: TGTGCCAGCCACACAGGGGATAGCAATCAGCCCCAGCATTTT.

The chain joins TRBV14 to TRBJ1-4; D is undetermined. This CDR3 spans 15 amino acids. The V gene lost 0 bases and the J gene lost 7 bases, with 12 bases spanning the gap. CDR1 SGHDN and CDR2 FVKESK come from the germline V gene. CDR3 sequence: CASSQDVQPVEKLFF. CDR3 DNA sequence: TGTGCCAGCAGCCAAGATGTACAGCCCGTTGAAAAACTGTTTTTT.

The V gene is TRBV29-1, the J gene TRBJ2-3, with 8 bases that match TRBD1. CDR1 and CDR2 (germline): SQVTM, ANQGSEA. This CDR3 comprises 13 residues. The J segment lost 2 bases and the V segment lost 4 bases, leaving 2 bases of the junction unmatched. The CDR3 bases are TGCAGCGTTGGGACAGGGACCACAGATACGCAGTATTTT. Residues: CSVGTGTTDTQYF.

The chain employs TRBV19 and TRBJ1-4, with 9 positions matching TRBD1. Trimming cost V 6 bases and J 5 bases; bases outside gene matches: 10. The CDR3 is 16 residues long. CDR1 LNHDA and CDR2 SQIVND come from the germline V gene (reference sequence). As DNA, the CDR3 is TGTGCCAGTAGACCCCGCGGACAGGGGCTAAATGAAAAACTGTTTTTT. Amino acid sequence: CASRPRGQGLNEKLFF.

The rearrangement links TRBV10-3 to TRBJ2-2, with TRBD2 as a possible D gene (5 bases). Deletions cut 4 bases from V and 4 bases from J, with 7 bases between. The germline V gene has CDR1 ENHRY and CDR2 SYGVKD. This CDR3 region has 13 residues. In DNA form, the CDR3 reads TGTGCCATCAGTGTGAGCGGCACCGGGGAGCTGTTTTTT. Translated, it gives CAISVSGTGELFF.

The chain joins TRBV5-8 to TRBJ2-6; D possibly corresponds to TRBD2 (5 bases). Trimming cost V 5 bases and J 0 bases, with 12 bases left between them. The germline V gene encodes CDR1 SGHTS and CDR2 YDEGEE. The CDR3 sequence is 16 residues long. In nucleotides, the CDR3 is TGTGCCAGCAGTCGAGGGTCGTTCTCTGGGGCCAACGTCCTGACTTTC. This sequence encodes CASSRGSFSGANVLTF.

The V gene is TRBV12-3 or TRBV12-4, the J gene TRBJ1-2, with D possibly being TRBD1 (5 bases). V lost 5 bases to trimming and J lost 3 bases, with 10 bases between them. This CDR3 is 13 amino acids long. The CDR3 nucleotides are TGTGCCAGCAGTCCCGGGGGTCACTATGGCTACACCTTC. It yields the protein CASSPGGHYGYTF.

The chain joins TRBV20-1 to TRBJ1-3; a weak D match, TRBD1 (5 bases). V lost 3 bases to trimming and J lost 4 bases, with 10 bases between them. CDR1 DFQATT and CDR2 SNEGSKA come from the germline V gene (reference sequence). This CDR3 comprises 13 residues. The CDR3 DNA sequence: TGCAGTGCTAGTATCCCAGGGGGAAACACCATATATTTT. Residues: CSASIPGGNTIYF.

This rearrangement joins TRBV7-6 to TRBJ2-7, with D possibly matching TRBD2 (7 bases). V was cut by 3 bases and J by 2 bases, with 17 bases left in between. This CDR3 is built from 16 residues. Germline lookup yields CDR1 SGHVS and CDR2 FNYEAQ. The CDR3 sequence: CASSFSRGGATYEQYF. CDR3 DNA sequence: TGTGCCAGCAGCTTTAGTAGGGGGGGGGCAACCTACGAGCAGTACTTC.

The chain uses TRBV19 and TRBJ2-3; 9 bases match TRBD2. V lost 3 bases to trimming and J lost 1 base; unmatched junction nucleotides: 2. This CDR3 is 15 amino acids long. Germline V gene lookup returns CDR1 LNHDA and CDR2 SQIVND (reference sequence). CDR3: CASSMIAGGTDTQYF. The DNA of the CDR3 is TGTGCCAGTAGTATGATAGCGGGGGGCACAGATACGCAGTATTTT.

This chain's CDR3 is CASSPGNPNEQFF. CDR3 DNA sequence: TGTGCCAGCAGCCCAGGGAACCCCAATGAGCAGTTCTTC. The chain employs TRBV7-7 and TRBJ2-1; possibly TRBD1 for D (5 bases). The CDR3 contains 13 residues. V was cut by 5 bases and J by 6 bases, with 11 bases left in between. CDR1 and CDR2 from the germline V gene are SSHAT and FNYEAQ (reference sequence).

This chain joins TRBV2 and TRBJ1-1; D may be TRBD1 (6 bases). V was clipped by 1 base and J by 10 bases, with 25 bases between them. CDR1 SNHLY and CDR2 FYNNEI come from the germline V gene. The CDR3 totals 17 residues. The CDR3 DNA reads as TGTGCCAGCAGTGAAGGACGGACAGTCGATACTCGAGGAGTAGCTTTCTTT. Its protein is CASSEGRTVDTRGVAFF.

The V gene is TRBV18, the J gene TRBJ1-6; TRBD1 agrees at 8 bases. This CDR3 comprises 14 residues. V was clipped by 5 bases and J by 9 bases; unmatched bases: 6. CDR1 and CDR2 from the germline V gene are KGHSH and LQKENI. The CDR3 coding sequence is TGTGCCAGCTCAGGTTCAGGGGGCGCTTCACCCCTCCACTTT. Translating gives CASSGSGGASPLHF. Filled out from reference TRBV18 and TRBJ1-6, the complete variable domain reads NAGVMQNPRHLVRRRGQEARLRCSPMKGHSHVYWYRQLPEEGLKFMVYLQKENIIDESGMPKERFSAEFPKEGPSILRIQQVVRGDSAAYFCASSGSGGASPLHFGNGTRLTVT.

The CDR3 loop reads CASSLESRRETGELFF. The CDR3 coding sequence is TGTGCCAGCAGCTTAGAGTCGAGGCGGGAGACCGGGGAGCTGTTTTTT. V usage is TRBV7-2 and J usage is TRBJ2-2, with 7 bases lining up with TRBD2. V trimming: 1 base; J trimming: 5 bases; junction bases outside the gene matches: 7. Germline-derived CDR1 and CDR2 are SGHTA and FQGNSA. CDR3 length: 16 amino acids.

The gene calls are TRBV10-3 and TRBJ1-1, with 8 nucleotides matching TRBD1. Unmatched junction bases numbered 3, after V lost 6 bases and J lost 0 bases. The CDR3 sequence is 14 residues long. Germline CDR1 is ENHRY and CDR2 is SYGVKD. CDR3 protein: CAIRGQGLNTEAFF. CDR3 DNA: TGTGCCATCAGAGGACAGGGATTGAACACTGAAGCTTTCTTT.

This chain uses TRBV4-3 with TRBJ1-4, with 8 bases that match TRBD1. The CDR3 loop spans 16 amino acids. After removal of 3 bases from V and 8 bases from J, the junction contained 11 bases not matched to a gene. Germline CDR1 LGHNA, CDR2 YSLEER. CDR3 residues: CASSQTPGGAREKLFF. Written as DNA, the CDR3 is TGCGCCAGCAGCCAGACGCCAGGGGGCGCGAGGGAAAAACTGTTTTTT.

This chain joins TRBV2 and TRBJ1-5; D is perhaps TRBD1 (6 bases). The CDR3 length is 15 residues. Germline CDR1 reads SNHLY; CDR2 reads FYNNEI. Trimming cost V 10 bases and J 7 bases, with 23 bases left between them. This chain's CDR3 is CATPHRRGADQPQHF. In DNA form, the CDR3 reads TGTGCCACTCCTCACCGGCGGGGGGCGGACCAGCCCCAGCATTTT.

V and J are TRBV24-1 and TRBJ2-3; possibly TRBD2 for D (5 bases). Germline lookup yields CDR1 KGHDR and CDR2 SFDVKD. CDR3 length: 16 amino acids. V was cut by 4 bases and J by 0 bases, with 13 bases left in between. The CDR3 region is CATSDRADSSTDTQYF. The CDR3 DNA reads as TGTGCCACCAGTGACCGAGCGGATTCTAGCACAGATACGCAGTATTTT.

The rearrangement uses TRBV5-4 and TRBJ1-6; D might be TRBD1 (6 bases). V gave up 1 base and J gave up 7 bases, with 15 bases separating them. From germline, CDR1 is SGHNT and CDR2 YYREEE (reference sequence). The CDR3 loop spans 16 amino acids. The CDR3 region is CASSLFRGGSNSPLHF. CDR3 nucleotides: TGTGCCAGCAGCTTGTTCCGGGGGGGCAGCAATTCACCCCTCCACTTT.